Each of the 10 T cell receptor beta chains below was sequenced from the same sample in a study of blood T cell repertoires in COVID-19. TCRdb keeps only in-frame clones here, not all; method: immunoSEQ multiplex PCR. Of about 58,000 clones listed, more than 85% are singletons. Source material: peripheral blood. The source is a man aged 45 to 65 with active COVID-19.

The chain recombines TRBV27 with TRBJ2-3; TRBD1 matches at 8 bases. Unmatched junction bases numbered 7, after V lost 5 bases and J lost 3 bases. The CDR3 loop spans 15 amino acids. Per germline, CDR1 MNHEY and CDR2 SMNVEV (reference sequence). The CDR3 region has the DNA TGTGCCAGCAGTACCTTGGACAGGGTGACAGATACGCAGTATTTT. Translating gives CASSTLDRVTDTQYF.

The CDR3 here is CASSLGPGPYEQYF. The CDR3 region has the DNA TGCGCCAGCAGCTTAGGTCCAGGGCCTTACGAGCAGTACTTC. The V and J genes are TRBV5-1 and TRBJ2-7; D may be TRBD1 (5 bases). The CDR3 runs to 14 residues. Trimming shortened V by 2 bases and J by 4 bases, and 13 bases separated the two germline ends. Germline V gene data show CDR1 as SGHRS and CDR2 as YFSETQ.

The chain is built from TRBV28 and TRBJ2-5, with 9 bases aligning to TRBD1. The CDR3 consists of 13 residues. Germline V lookup: CDR1 MDHEN, CDR2 SYDVKM. The junction had 1 base not matched to a gene; V was cut back by 6 bases and J by 2 bases. The CDR3 spells CASRGQGQETQYF. The DNA of the CDR3 is TGTGCCAGCAGAGGACAGGGGCAAGAGACCCAGTACTTC.

The chain couples TRBV5-4 to TRBJ1-1, with D uncertain. V lost 1 base, J lost 0 bases, and 13 bases lay in between. The CDR3 has 16 residues. Germline V CDR1 and CDR2: SGHNT, YYREEE (reference sequence). In nucleotides, the CDR3 is TGTGCCAGCAGCTTGAGGAGAGCCACCCTGAACACTGAAGCTTTCTTT. This codes for CASSLRRATLNTEAFF.

This chain joins TRBV3-1 (or the pseudogene TRBV3-2) and TRBJ1-2; 7 bases align to TRBD1. The junction had 7 bases not matched to a gene; V was cut back by 7 bases and J by 5 bases. The CDR3 has 13 residues. Germline lookup yields CDR1 LGHDT and CDR2 YNNKEL (reference sequence). The CDR3 nucleotides are TGTGCCAGCACCCTCGGGACAGTATATGGCTACACCTTC. Translated: CASTLGTVYGYTF.

V is TRBV7-6 and J is TRBJ2-2; 8 bases are shared with TRBD2. The CDR3 totals 16 residues. Per germline, CDR1 SGHVS and CDR2 FNYEAQ. The V gene end was trimmed by 3 bases and the J gene end by 1 base; junction bases not matched to a gene: 4. CDR3 DNA: TGTGCCAGCAGCTTGATAGCGGGATTGAACACCGGGGAGCTGTTTTTT. Its protein product is CASSLIAGLNTGELFF.

The chain employs TRBV7-9 and TRBJ2-7; a possible D gene is TRBD2 (5 bases). CDR3 length equals 14 residues. Germline CDR1 is SEHNR and CDR2 is FQNEAQ (reference sequence). The ends were cut back, 1 base at V and 4 bases at J, with 11 bases in the middle. CDR3 coding DNA: TGTGCCAGCAGCTTAGTACGCGGGTGGTACGAGCAGTACTTC. This translates into CASSLVRGWYEQYF.

The genes are TRBV7-9 and TRBJ1-6; D uncertain. Looked up from germline, CDR1 is SEHNR and CDR2 is FQNEAQ (reference sequence). V lost 4 bases, J lost 7 bases, and 14 bases lay in between. The CDR3 extends over 15 amino acids. DNA of the CDR3: TGTGCCAGCAGCTCCCTGTCCAGATTCAATTCACCCCTCCACTTT. Its protein product is CASSSLSRFNSPLHF. The variable domain in full, with the rest retrieved from reference TRBV7-9 and TRBJ1-6, is DTGVSQNPRHKITKRGQNVTFRCDPISEHNRLYWYRQTLGQGPEFLTYFQNEAQLEKSRLLSDRFSAERPKGSFSTLEIQRTEQGDSAMYLCASSSLSRFNSPLHFGNGTRLTVT.

This chain links TRBV11-2 with TRBJ1-3, with 8 bases lining up with TRBD1. This CDR3 has 17 residues. J was trimmed by 4 bases and V by 0 bases; bases with no gene match: 8. The germline gives CDR1 SGHAT, CDR2 FQNNGV. CDR3 sequence (DNA): TGTGCCAGCAGCTTAGATCCGCCAGGGGGCTTCGGAAACACCATATATTTT. Its protein product is CASSLDPPGGFGNTIYF.

The chain joins TRBV7-9 to TRBJ2-3; TRBD2 aligns across 14 bases. The ends lost 4 bases at V and 0 bases at J; junction bases unmatched: 6. This CDR3 is 18 amino acids long. Per the germline V gene, CDR1 is SEHNR and CDR2 is FQNEAQ (reference sequence). The CDR3 DNA follows: TGTGCCAGCAGCTCCGGGACTAGCGGGGGCCTTAGCACAGATACGCAGTATTTT. Translating it yields CASSSGTSGGLSTDTQYF.